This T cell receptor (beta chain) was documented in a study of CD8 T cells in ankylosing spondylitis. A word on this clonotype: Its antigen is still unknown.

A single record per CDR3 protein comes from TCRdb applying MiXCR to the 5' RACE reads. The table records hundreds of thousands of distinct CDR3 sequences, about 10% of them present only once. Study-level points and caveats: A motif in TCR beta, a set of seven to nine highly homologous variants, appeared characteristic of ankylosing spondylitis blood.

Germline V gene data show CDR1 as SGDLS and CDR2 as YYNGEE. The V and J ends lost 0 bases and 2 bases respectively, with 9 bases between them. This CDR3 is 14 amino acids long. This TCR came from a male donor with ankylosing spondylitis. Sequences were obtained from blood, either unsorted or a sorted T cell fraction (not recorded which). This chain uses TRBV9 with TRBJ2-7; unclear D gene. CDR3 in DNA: TGTGCCAGCAGCGTAGGACCGAAAGCCTACGAGCAGTACTTC. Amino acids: CASSVGPKAYEQYF.